These T cell receptor beta chains were read from a single sample in a study of response to subunit inactivated influenza vaccine. TCRdb reanalysed the RT-PCR reads using MiXCR and keeps one entry per CDR3 protein. Counted here are about 480,000 distinct CDR3 sequences, roughly 9.7% occurring once; the ten biggest clones make up roughly 12%. The sample consisted of PBMCs from blood, taken 35 to 45 days after vaccination. The receptors were sampled from a man aged 50 to 60 who received an inactivated influenza vaccine. The CDR3 runs from the conserved cysteine through the conserved F or W. The order of the fields is V gene, D gene, clone size, J gene, CDR3 protein, CDR3 DNA. The D gene is left open where the match is weak. Clone size, where shown, is once, few, many, or a class for clones that have expanded.

V gene: TRBV20-1; D gene: TRBD2; clone size: many; J gene: TRBJ2-3; CDR3 protein: CSYSPGLAGTDTQYF; CDR3 DNA: TGCAGCTACTCTCCGGGACTAGCGGGCACAGATACGCAGTATTTT
V gene: TRBV11-2; D gene: TRBD2; clone size: NA; J gene: TRBJ2-7; CDR3 protein: CASRRTGRFYEQYF; CDR3 DNA: TGTGCCAGCAGACGGACCGGGAGGTTCTACGAGCAGTACTTC
V gene: TRBV5-1; D gene: NA; clone size: few; J gene: TRBJ1-6; CDR3 protein: CASSSSGHSRYNSPLHF; CDR3 DNA: TGCGCCAGCAGTTCCTCCGGGCACAGTCGATATAATTCACCCCTCCACTTT
V gene: TRBV29-1; D gene: TRBD1; clone size: many; J gene: TRBJ2-3; CDR3 protein: CSVETGQGTDTQYF; CDR3 DNA: TGCAGCGTTGAAACCGGACAGGGAACAGATACGCAGTATTTT
V gene: TRBV7-8; D gene: TRBD2; clone size: NA; J gene: TRBJ2-2; CDR3 protein: CASSLKPWASGNTGELFF; CDR3 DNA: TGTGCCAGCAGCCTAAAACCCTGGGCTAGCGGGAACACCGGGGAGCTGTTTTTT
V gene: TRBV20-1; D gene: TRBD2; clone size: few; J gene: TRBJ2-1; CDR3 protein: CSARTGTSGGINEQFF; CDR3 DNA: TGCAGTGCTAGAACAGGGACTAGCGGGGGGATAAATGAGCAGTTCTTC
V gene: TRBV20-1; D gene: TRBD1; clone size: NA; J gene: TRBJ1-1; CDR3 protein: CSVEQGTTEAFF; CDR3 DNA: TGCAGTGTCGAACAGGGGACCACTGAAGCTTTCTTT
V gene: TRBV5-1; D gene: TRBD1; clone size: NA; J gene: TRBJ2-1; CDR3 protein: CASSSTGGSLYNEQFF; CDR3 DNA: TGCGCCAGCAGCTCCACAGGGGGCTCTCTGTACAATGAGCAGTTCTTC
V gene: TRBV2; D gene: NA; clone size: many; J gene: TRBJ1-2; CDR3 protein: CASSSGTPLYYGYTF; CDR3 DNA: TGTGCCAGCAGTTCCGGGACACCTCTCTACTATGGCTACACCTTC
V gene: TRBV6-2/TRBV6-3; D gene: TRBD2; clone size: few; J gene: TRBJ2-1; CDR3 protein: CASSYIPRGNRASGYNNEQFF; CDR3 DNA: TGTGCCAGCAGTTACATCCCCAGAGGGAACAGGGCTAGCGGGTACAACAATGAGCAGTTCTTC
V gene: TRBV3-1; D gene: TRBD2; clone size: NA; J gene: TRBJ2-5; CDR3 protein: CASSQMGLAILETQYF; CDR3 DNA: TGTGCCAGCAGCCAAATGGGACTAGCGATTTTAGAGACCCAGTACTTC
V gene: TRBV20-1; D gene: TRBD2; clone size: few; J gene: TRBJ2-7; CDR3 protein: CSARRGRAYEQYF; CDR3 DNA: TGCAGTGCTAGGCGCGGGAGGGCCTACGAGCAGTACTTC
V gene: TRBV7-6; D gene: NA; clone size: NA; J gene: TRBJ2-1; CDR3 protein: CASSLTSLYNEQFF; CDR3 DNA: TGTGCCAGCAGCTTAACCTCCCTATACAATGAGCAGTTCTTC
V gene: TRBV20-1; D gene: TRBD2; clone size: NA; J gene: TRBJ2-7; CDR3 protein: CSASGAGGLSYEQYF; CDR3 DNA: TGCAGTGCTAGTGGGGCGGGAGGGCTGTCCTACGAGCAGTACTTC
V gene: TRBV12-3/TRBV12-4; D gene: NA; clone size: few; J gene: TRBJ2-5; CDR3 protein: CASTAGLKGETQYF; CDR3 DNA: TGTGCCAGCACCGCCGGGTTAAAGGGAGAGACCCAGTACTTC
V gene: TRBV20-1; D gene: NA; clone size: many; J gene: TRBJ2-1; CDR3 protein: CSAKDGTSYNEQFF; CDR3 DNA: TGCAGTGCTAAGGACGGGACGTCCTACAATGAGCAGTTCTTC
V gene: TRBV20-1; D gene: TRBD2; clone size: few; J gene: TRBJ2-7; CDR3 protein: CSARDPGGTTSLPYEQYF; CDR3 DNA: TGCAGTGCTAGAGATCCGGGGGGTACTACATCCTTACCTTACGAGCAGTACTTC
V gene: TRBV15; D gene: NA; clone size: NA; J gene: TRBJ2-6; CDR3 protein: CATSRGGDLGANVLTF; CDR3 DNA: TGTGCCACCAGCAGAGGGGGGGACCTAGGTGCCAACGTCCTGACTTTC
V gene: TRBV20-1; D gene: NA; clone size: NA; J gene: TRBJ2-6; CDR3 protein: CSARRGGGSGANVLTF; CDR3 DNA: TGCAGTGCTAGAAGGGGAGGGGGCTCTGGGGCCAACGTCCTGACTTTC
V gene: TRBV27; D gene: TRBD1; clone size: few; J gene: TRBJ2-1; CDR3 protein: CASTTGGSNNEQFF; CDR3 DNA: TGTGCCAGCACGACAGGGGGCTCCAACAATGAGCAGTTCTTC
V gene: TRBV7-7; D gene: NA; clone size: NA; J gene: TRBJ2-2; CDR3 protein: CASSQDSPGELFF; CDR3 DNA: TGTGCCAGCAGCCAGGACAGTCCCGGGGAGCTGTTTTTT
V gene: TRBV10-3; D gene: NA; clone size: few; J gene: TRBJ2-5; CDR3 protein: CAISAKSETQYF; CDR3 DNA: TGTGCCATCAGTGCAAAATCCGAGACCCAGTACTTC
V gene: TRBV5-5; D gene: NA; clone size: NA; J gene: TRBJ2-1; CDR3 protein: CASSLYGPEQFF; CDR3 DNA: TGTGCCAGCAGCTTGTACGGTCCTGAGCAGTTCTTC
V gene: TRBV28; D gene: TRBD2; clone size: few; J gene: TRBJ2-7; CDR3 protein: CASSSPREGDEQYF; CDR3 DNA: TGTGCCAGCAGTTCCCCACGGGAGGGGGACGAGCAGTACTTC
V gene: TRBV29-1; D gene: TRBD2; clone size: many; J gene: TRBJ2-7; CDR3 protein: CSVEQRKREGPYEQYF; CDR3 DNA: TGCAGCGTTGAACAGAGGAAGCGGGAGGGCCCTTACGAGCAGTACTTC
V gene: TRBV5-1; D gene: TRBD1; clone size: many; J gene: TRBJ1-1; CDR3 protein: CASNQQGGLDEAFF; CDR3 DNA: TGCGCCAGCAACCAACAGGGGGGCTTAGATGAAGCTTTCTTT
V gene: TRBV28; D gene: TRBD1; clone size: NA; J gene: TRBJ1-4; CDR3 protein: CASSLKGQGEFF; CDR3 DNA: TGTGCCAGCAGTTTGAAGGGACAGGGGGAGTTTTTT
V gene: TRBV27; D gene: TRBD2; clone size: NA; J gene: TRBJ2-1; CDR3 protein: CASTLSPWRGTYNEQFF; CDR3 DNA: TGTGCCAGCACCCTCTCCCCCTGGCGGGGGACGTACAATGAGCAGTTCTTC
V gene: TRBV28; D gene: NA; clone size: NA; J gene: TRBJ2-3; CDR3 protein: CASSLFRGFGTDTQYF; CDR3 DNA: TGTGCCAGCAGTTTATTCCGGGGCTTCGGCACAGATACGCAGTATTTT
V gene: TRBV12-3/TRBV12-4; D gene: NA; clone size: NA; J gene: TRBJ1-5; CDR3 protein: CASRPPERVGSQPQHF; CDR3 DNA: TGTGCCAGCAGACCCCCGGAGAGGGTGGGTAGTCAGCCCCAGCATTTT
V gene: TRBV4-2; D gene: NA; clone size: few; J gene: TRBJ2-2; CDR3 protein: CASSLQGRDTGELFF; CDR3 DNA: TGTGCCAGCAGCTTACAGGGCCGGGACACCGGGGAGCTGTTTTTT
V gene: TRBV6-2/TRBV6-3; D gene: NA; clone size: NA; J gene: TRBJ2-3; CDR3 protein: CAIQKTDRRREDTQYF; CDR3 DNA: TGTGCCATACAGAAAACGGACAGGCGGAGGGAAGATACGCAGTATTTT
V gene: TRBV5-1; D gene: TRBD2; clone size: few; J gene: TRBJ2-1; CDR3 protein: CASSAQGLAGNEQFF; CDR3 DNA: TGCGCCAGCAGCGCCCAGGGGCTAGCGGGCAATGAGCAGTTCTTC
V gene: TRBV7-8; D gene: NA; clone size: NA; J gene: TRBJ2-4; CDR3 protein: CASSLVGTLAKNIQYF; CDR3 DNA: TGTGCCAGCAGCTTAGTCGGGACCCTAGCCAAAAACATTCAGTACTTC
V gene: TRBV6-2/TRBV6-3; D gene: NA; clone size: few; J gene: TRBJ2-1; CDR3 protein: CASSYSLSGYNEQFF; CDR3 DNA: TGTGCCAGCAGTTACTCGTTAAGCGGGTACAATGAGCAGTTCTTC
V gene: TRBV5-1; D gene: NA; clone size: NA; J gene: TRBJ2-4; CDR3 protein: CASREAGAKNIQYF; CDR3 DNA: TGCGCCAGCCGAGAAGCGGGAGCCAAAAACATTCAGTACTTC
V gene: TRBV2; D gene: NA; clone size: few; J gene: TRBJ2-7; CDR3 protein: CASSEGGAEYEQYF; CDR3 DNA: TGTGCCAGCAGTGAAGGGGGGGCGGAGTACGAGCAGTACTTC
V gene: TRBV29-1; D gene: TRBD2; clone size: NA; J gene: TRBJ2-1; CDR3 protein: CSVEPGLAGGPYYNEQFF; CDR3 DNA: TGCAGCGTTGAGCCGGGACTAGCGGGAGGGCCGTATTACAATGAGCAGTTCTTC
V gene: TRBV10-3; D gene: NA; clone size: few; J gene: TRBJ1-1; CDR3 protein: CAISEGGWGLNTEAFF; CDR3 DNA: TGTGCCATCAGTGAAGGGGGATGGGGGTTGAACACTGAAGCTTTCTTT
V gene: TRBV28; D gene: TRBD1; clone size: NA; J gene: TRBJ2-1; CDR3 protein: CASSFYRGPPHNEQFF; CDR3 DNA: TGTGCCAGCAGTTTCTACAGGGGGCCGCCCCACAATGAGCAGTTCTTC
V gene: TRBV9; D gene: NA; clone size: many; J gene: TRBJ2-1; CDR3 protein: CASTSLGMQFF; CDR3 DNA: TGTGCCAGCACGTCGTTGGGGATGCAGTTCTTC
V gene: TRBV20-1; D gene: NA; clone size: many; J gene: TRBJ1-2; CDR3 protein: CSASPSGSYGYTF; CDR3 DNA: TGCAGTGCTAGTCCCTCCGGAAGTTATGGCTACACCTTC
V gene: TRBV5-1; D gene: TRBD2; clone size: NA; J gene: TRBJ2-7; CDR3 protein: CASSSRGSGSYEQYF; CDR3 DNA: TGCGCCAGCAGCTCCCGAGGAAGCGGGAGCTACGAGCAGTACTTC
V gene: TRBV20-1; D gene: NA; clone size: many; J gene: TRBJ2-7; CDR3 protein: CSARSPTGYEQYF; CDR3 DNA: TGCAGTGCTAGATCCCCGACCGGGTACGAGCAGTACTTC
V gene: TRBV28; D gene: NA; clone size: few; J gene: TRBJ1-6; CDR3 protein: CASSIIWEGDNSPLHF; CDR3 DNA: TGTGCCAGCAGTATTATCTGGGAAGGGGATAATTCACCCCTCCACTTT
V gene: TRBV10-3; D gene: TRBD1; clone size: many; J gene: TRBJ1-4; CDR3 protein: CAISAGQGESQLFF; CDR3 DNA: TGTGCCATCAGTGCAGGACAGGGAGAGAGTCAACTGTTTTTT
V gene: TRBV7-2; D gene: TRBD1; clone size: few; J gene: TRBJ2-7; CDR3 protein: CASSSWTGEDEQYF; CDR3 DNA: TGTGCCAGCAGCTCATGGACAGGGGAAGACGAGCAGTACTTC
V gene: TRBV12-3/TRBV12-4; D gene: NA; clone size: many; J gene: TRBJ2-7; CDR3 protein: CASSLSGPGYEQYF; CDR3 DNA: TGTGCCAGCAGTTTGTCAGGGCCCGGTTACGAGCAGTACTTC
V gene: TRBV4-2; D gene: NA; clone size: few; J gene: TRBJ2-5; CDR3 protein: CASSQDSREETQYF; CDR3 DNA: TGTGCCAGCAGCCAAGATTCCAGGGAAGAGACCCAGTACTTC
V gene: TRBV29-1; D gene: NA; clone size: many; J gene: TRBJ2-2; CDR3 protein: CSVGEGLGTGELFF; CDR3 DNA: TGCAGCGTGGGCGAGGGGCTGGGCACCGGGGAGCTGTTTTTT
V gene: TRBV29-1; D gene: NA; clone size: many; J gene: TRBJ2-3; CDR3 protein: CSVEGLTVTDTQYF; CDR3 DNA: TGCAGCGTTGAGGGACTGACCGTAACAGATACGCAGTATTTT
V gene: TRBV20-1; D gene: NA; clone size: many; J gene: TRBJ2-1; CDR3 protein: CSARSLSSYNEQFF; CDR3 DNA: TGCAGTGCTAGGAGCCTGAGCTCCTACAATGAGCAGTTCTTC
V gene: TRBV15; D gene: NA; clone size: NA; J gene: TRBJ1-5; CDR3 protein: CATGRRDRNQPQHF; CDR3 DNA: TGTGCCACCGGACGCCGGGATAGGAATCAGCCCCAGCATTTT
V gene: TRBV7-7; D gene: TRBD1; clone size: few; J gene: TRBJ2-5; CDR3 protein: CASSLGGTGPVQTQYF; CDR3 DNA: TGTGCTAGCAGCTTAGGGGGGACAGGGCCTGTCCAGACCCAGTACTTC